This T cell receptor (beta chain) was observed in a study of blood T cell repertoires in COVID-19. For the study at large: Sources were T cells, B-cell-depleted T cells, or PBMCs; the material itself was cDNA or gDNA.

Per the original methods: Estimated nucleated cell counts came from reference gene primer amplification. Method: immunoSEQ multiplex PCR; TCRdb's copy keeps in-frame clones and lacks some. Clone size and the V and J calls come from that table; the DNA yielded D and trimming. Here the sample spans some 150,000 clones, about 91% being singletons. V lost 1 base to trimming and J lost 5 bases; unmatched junction nucleotides: 7. The germline CDR1 and CDR2 sequences are SGDLS and YYNGEE. This CDR3 comprises 15 residues. The chain employs TRBV9 and TRBJ1-1; 8 bases match TRBD1. The TCR was taken from a woman in her fifties or sixties who had recovered from COVID-19. Sequences were obtained from peripheral blood. The chain's CDR3 is CASSVSPTGGTEAFF. DNA of the CDR3: TGTGCCAGCAGCGTATCCCCCACAGGGGGAACTGAAGCTTTCTTT. Full variable domain (outside the CDR3, taken from reference TRBV9 and TRBJ1-1): DSGVTQTPKHLITATGQRVTLRCSPRSGDLSVYWYQQSLDQGLQFLIQYYNGEERAKGNILERFSAQQFPDLHSELNLSSLELGDSALYFCASSVSPTGGTEAFFGQGTRLTVV.